This TCR beta chain was sequenced for a study of CD8+CD57+ T cells in acquired aplastic anemia. A single count supports this clonotype. Its antigen is unidentified. Since the CDR3 does not end with the conserved phenylalanine or tryptophan, this likely comes from a read error. The template for TCR beta VDJ and CDR3 sequence profiling was genomic DNA. A single record per CDR3 protein comes from TCRdb applying MiXCR to the reads. The sample has around 400,000 distinct CDR3 sequences; roughly 68% are singletons. Study-level results: Patients and healthy controls showed no significant CD8+ Simpson's diversity difference. There were twenty-nine CD8+ CDR3 sequences that occurred in both patients and controls.

In germline, CDR1 is SNHLY, CDR2 FYNNEI. V was pared by 5 bases and J by 2 bases, with 13 bases between. The CDR3 contains 14 residues. The rearrangement joins TRBV2 to TRBJ2-7, with D maybe TRBD1 (5 bases). This TCR was sampled from a human donor in good health, serving as a control. The sample taken for sequencing was sorted CD4+, CD8+, or CD8+CD57+ T cells (not recorded which) from PBMCs. CDR3 residues: CASSQGFGPYEQYI. In DNA, the CDR3 is TGTGCCAGCAGTCAGGGTTTCGGCCCCTACGAGCAGTACATC.